The 22 T cell receptor beta chains reported below all come from one sample, sequenced in a study of circulating and synovial CD4+ cells in juvenile arthritis (dated by TCRdb to 2014 to 2015). Libraries were prepared through the immunoSEQ multiplex PCR assay. The table comes from immuneACCESS by way of TCRdb, which keeps in-frame sequences with V and J called. Part of the clones is missing from these tables; in studies checked, under half for an unresolved V gene and the rest for unknown reasons. The sample data list around 31,000 clones, and around 95% of these were observed just once. The biggest ten clones account for approximately 0.19% of the sample. The sequencing input was CD4+ T cells from blood. Receptors were obtained from a human donor with juvenile idiopathic arthritis.

The J gene is TRBJ2-6, the V gene TRBV18, with D perhaps matching TRBD2 (6 bases). Trimming stripped 4 bases from V and 3 bases from J, with 16 bases between. The CDR3 length is 17 residues. The V gene's germline CDR1 is KGHSH and CDR2 LQKENI. CDR3 DNA: TGTGCCAGCTCACTGTATACGGGAGAGGATGGGGCCAACGTCCTGACTTTC. It yields the protein CASSLYTGEDGANVLTF.

This chain connects TRBV27 to TRBJ2-3, with a weak D call TRBD1 (6 bases). The CDR3 is 16 amino acids. Between the trimmed V and J ends, which lost 5 bases and 0 bases, there was a span of 15 bases. Germline CDR1 and CDR2: MNHEY and SMNVEV (reference sequence). The CDR3 nucleotides read TGTGCCAGCAGTGCGATCGCGACAGGCAGCACAGATACGCAGTATTTT. It is translated as CASSAIATGSTDTQYF.

V and J are TRBV5-1 and TRBJ1-2; 9 nucleotides line up with TRBD1. J was trimmed by 5 bases and V by 3 bases; bases with no gene match: 8. Germline lookup yields CDR1 SGHRS and CDR2 YFSETQ. The CDR3 totals 15 residues. This chain's CDR3 is CASSSSTGGPYGYTF. The DNA for the CDR3 is TGCGCCAGCAGCTCTTCGACAGGGGGACCTTATGGCTACACCTTC.

The chain has TRBV4-1 and TRBJ1-4; D gene unclear. From germline, CDR1 is MGHRA and CDR2 YSYEKL. The CDR3 totals 13 residues. The V end was cut by 3 bases, the J end by 7 bases, with 9 bases between. The CDR3 spells CASSHLVLEKLFF. CDR3 DNA: TGCGCCAGCAGCCACCTAGTGCTTGAAAAACTGTTTTTT.

This chain uses TRBV29-1 with TRBJ1-4; D is uncertain. Germline V gives CDR1 SQVTM, CDR2 ANQGSEA. The CDR3 covers 12 residues. The V and J ends lost 8 bases and 8 bases respectively, with 15 bases between them. CDR3 amino acids: CSFRGGSEKLFF. DNA of the CDR3: TGCAGCTTCCGGGGAGGCAGCGAAAAACTGTTTTTT.

This chain joins TRBV5-1 and TRBJ2-3, with TRBD2 matching 9 bases. Germline lookup yields CDR1 SGHRS and CDR2 YFSETQ. V lost 0 bases and J lost 6; bases outside the gene matches: 2. CDR3 length: 14 amino acids. CDR3 nucleotide sequence: TGCGCCAGCAGCTTGGGTAGCGGGAGTGATACGCAGTATTTT. This translates into CASSLGSGSDTQYF.

This clone was detected only once. This chain links TRBV7-9 with TRBJ2-4; 7 bases agree with TRBD2. Germline CDR1 reads SEHNR; CDR2 reads FQNEAQ (reference sequence). V dropped 3 bases and J dropped 2; count of bases not matched to a gene: 4. There are 15 residues in the CDR3. The DNA for the CDR3 is TGTGCCAGCAGCTTGGGAGGGGTGACCAAAAACATTCAGTACTTC. As protein: CASSLGGVTKNIQYF.

The chain has TRBV6-1 and TRBJ1-3, with D perhaps matching TRBD1 (6 bases). V lost 3 bases to trimming and J lost 3 bases, with 15 bases between them. Germline V lookup: CDR1 MNHNS, CDR2 SASEGT. This CDR3 has 16 residues. The CDR3 reads CASSDVPTGFGNTIYF. In DNA, the CDR3 is TGTGCCAGCAGTGATGTCCCCACAGGGTTTGGAAACACCATATATTTT.

CDR3 region: CASSPLTVIPQYGNQPQHF. The DNA for the CDR3 is TGTGCCAGTAGTCCCCTGACAGTTATTCCCCAATACGGCAATCAGCCCCAGCATTTT. The rearrangement joins TRBV19 to TRBJ1-5; D may be TRBD1 (5 bases). Germline V gene data show CDR1 as LNHDA and CDR2 as SQIVND (reference sequence). The CDR3 extends over 19 amino acids. V shed 5 bases and J shed 2 bases, with 25 bases lying between them. The entire variable domain, with the rest obtained from reference TRBV19 and TRBJ1-5, is as follows: DGGITQSPKYLFRKEGQNVTLSCEQNLNHDAMYWYRQDPGQGLRLIYYSQIVNDFQKGDIAEGYSVSREKKESFPLTVTSAQKNPTAFYLCASSPLTVIPQYGNQPQHFGDGTRLSIL.

V gene TRBV5-1 combines with J gene TRBJ1-4; perhaps TRBD1 as D (5 bases). This CDR3 comprises 17 residues. Germline V CDR1 and CDR2: SGHRS, YFSETQ. Between the trimmed V and J ends, which lost 1 base and 4 bases, there was a span of 17 bases. The CDR3 loop reads CASSLNPRGGYNEKLFF. The CDR3 bases are TGCGCCAGCAGCTTGAACCCCCGGGGGGGATATAATGAAAAACTGTTTTTT.

This clone was recorded only once. The rearrangement links TRBV15 to TRBJ2-7; 7 bases match TRBD2. There are 14 residues in the CDR3. The ends lost 5 bases at V and 2 bases at J; junction bases unmatched: 6. Germline CDR1 and CDR2: LNHNV and YYDKDF (reference sequence). CDR3 protein: CATSPAGDPYEQYF. The CDR3 coding sequence is TGTGCCACCAGCCCTGCGGGGGATCCCTACGAGCAGTACTTC.

V gene TRBV28 combines with J gene TRBJ2-1; TRBD2 might be the D (7 bases). The CDR3 consists of 15 residues. Germline CDR1 is MDHEN and CDR2 is SYDVKM. Trimming pared 2 bases from V and 9 bases from J, leaving 17 bases between. CDR3 nucleotide sequence: TGTGCCAGCAGTTTAGAGACGGTGGGAGGGGGTGAGCAGTTCTTC. Amino acids: CASSLETVGGGEQFF.

This chain uses TRBV29-1 with TRBJ1-1; 7 bases fit TRBD1. Germline values: CDR1 SQVTM, CDR2 ANQGSEA. There are 13 residues in the CDR3. J lost 10 bases, V lost 5 bases, and 13 bases had no gene match. CDR3 loop: CSVLQGDLGGAFF. The CDR3 nucleotides are TGCAGCGTTCTTCAGGGGGATCTTGGAGGAGCTTTCTTT.

This chain links TRBV6-5 with TRBJ1-2; 8 bases agree with TRBD1. CDR1 is MNHEY, CDR2 SVGAGI, per germline. V trimming: 5 bases; J trimming: 4 bases; junction bases outside the gene matches: 6. The CDR3 totals 14 residues. The CDR3 here is CASSPDRDLYGYTF. The CDR3 DNA sequence: TGTGCCAGCAGTCCGGACAGGGACCTCTATGGCTACACCTTC.

The chain carries TRBV4-2 and TRBJ2-1; D not resolved. V lost 0 bases, J lost 6 bases, and 9 bases lay in between. Germline V CDR1 and CDR2: LGHNA, YNFKEQ. This CDR3 contains 14 residues. The CDR3 DNA reads as TGTGCCAGCAGCCAAGATGGTAGCATCAATGAGCAGTTCTTC. Translation: CASSQDGSINEQFF.

As regards this clone: The sample holds other DNA sequences that translate to the same CDR3. CDR3 loop: CASSVGPGQAYEQYF. The CDR3, as DNA: TGTGCCAGCAGCGTAGGTCCCGGCCAGGCCTACGAGCAGTACTTC. The rearrangement links TRBV9 to TRBJ2-7; D not certain. Per germline, CDR1 SGDLS and CDR2 YYNGEE. The length of the CDR3 is 15 residues. V was pared by 0 bases and J by 2 bases, with 12 bases between.

The chain is built from TRBV10-3 and TRBJ2-3, with 13 bases matching TRBD2. Unmatched junction bases numbered 18, after V lost 6 bases and J lost 6 bases. Germline CDR1 is ENHRY and CDR2 is SYGVKD. The CDR3 loop spans 19 amino acids. CDR3 sequence: CAIREASALTSGRFDTQYF. In DNA form, the CDR3 reads TGTGCCATCAGGGAAGCGTCGGCCCTGACTAGCGGGAGGTTCGATACGCAGTATTTT.

This clone has a single count. The chain carries TRBV6-6 and TRBJ1-5; tentatively, D is TRBD1 (6 bases). This CDR3 has 16 amino acids. V lost 2 bases and J lost 0, with 11 bases in between. CDR1 is MNHNY, CDR2 SVGAGI, per germline (reference sequence). Here the CDR3 DNA reads TGTGCCAGCAGTTACGACAGGTCCCATAGCAATCAGCCCCAGCATTTT. This codes for CASSYDRSHSNQPQHF.

This chain uses TRBV7-3 with TRBJ2-7; 9 bases align to TRBD2. Germline V CDR1 and CDR2: SGHTA, FQGTGA. The V gene end was trimmed by 3 bases and the J gene end by 5 bases; junction bases not matched to a gene: 2. This CDR3 has 13 amino acids. CDR3 residues: CASSFSSGNEQYF. CDR3 coding DNA: TGTGCCAGCAGCTTTTCTAGCGGGAACGAGCAGTACTTC.

This chain joins TRBV28 and TRBJ1-2, with D possibly being TRBD1 (5 bases). The CDR3 is 18 amino acids. Germline V lookup: CDR1 MDHEN, CDR2 SYDVKM. The V and J ends lost 2 bases and 5 bases respectively, with 24 bases between them. The DNA of the CDR3 is TGTGCCAGCAGTTTACCCCTGGTGAGACAGCGAGTTCTATATGGCTACACCTTC. Translation: CASSLPLVRQRVLYGYTF.

The genes are TRBV15 and TRBJ2-5; TRBD2 matches at 8 bases. The CDR3 has 15 amino acids. CDR1 and CDR2 from the germline V gene are LNHNV and YYDKDF (reference sequence). The ends lost 3 bases at V and 2 bases at J; junction bases unmatched: 5. The CDR3 spells CATSRELAGQETQYF. The CDR3 nucleotides read TGTGCCACCAGCAGGGAGTTAGCGGGGCAAGAGACCCAGTACTTC.

V and J are TRBV5-5 and TRBJ2-3; 12 nucleotides line up with TRBD2. This CDR3 comprises 16 residues. J gave up 1 base and V 3 bases, and 3 bases lay outside the gene matches. Germline CDR1 SGHKS, CDR2 YYEKEE (reference sequence). CDR3 bases: TGTGCCAGCAGCTCCAGACTAGCGGGGGGCACAGATACGCAGTATTTT. Translating it yields CASSSRLAGGTDTQYF.